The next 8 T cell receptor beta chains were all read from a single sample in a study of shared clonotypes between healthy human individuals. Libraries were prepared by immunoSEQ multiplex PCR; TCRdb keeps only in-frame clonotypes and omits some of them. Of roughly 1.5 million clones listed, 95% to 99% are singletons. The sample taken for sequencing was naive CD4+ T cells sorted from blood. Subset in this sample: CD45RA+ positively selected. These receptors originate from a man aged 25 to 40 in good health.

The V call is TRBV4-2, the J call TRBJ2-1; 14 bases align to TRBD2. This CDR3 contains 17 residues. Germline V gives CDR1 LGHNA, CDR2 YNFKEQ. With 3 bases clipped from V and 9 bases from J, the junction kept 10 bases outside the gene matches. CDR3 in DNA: TGTGCCAGCAGCCATGATGCGGGACTAGCGGGAGTGGGTGAGCAGTTCTTC. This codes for CASSHDAGLAGVGEQFF.

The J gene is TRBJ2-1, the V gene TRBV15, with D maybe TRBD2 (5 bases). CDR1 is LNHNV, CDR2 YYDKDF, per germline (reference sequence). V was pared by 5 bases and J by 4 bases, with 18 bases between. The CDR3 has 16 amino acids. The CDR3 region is CATSDPTRKLYNEQFF. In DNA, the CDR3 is TGTGCCACCAGCGACCCAACTAGGAAACTATACAATGAGCAGTTCTTC.

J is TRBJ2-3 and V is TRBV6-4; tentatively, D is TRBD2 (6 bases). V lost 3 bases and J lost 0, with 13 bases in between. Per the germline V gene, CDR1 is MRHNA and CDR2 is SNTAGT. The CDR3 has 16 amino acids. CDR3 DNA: TGTGCCAGCAGTGAGGGACTTGGCGGCAGCACAGATACGCAGTATTTT. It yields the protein CASSEGLGGSTDTQYF.

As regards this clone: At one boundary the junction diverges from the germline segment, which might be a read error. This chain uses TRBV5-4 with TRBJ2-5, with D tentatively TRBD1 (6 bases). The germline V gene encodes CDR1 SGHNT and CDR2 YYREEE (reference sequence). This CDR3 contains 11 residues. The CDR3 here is CASSWDTHIHF. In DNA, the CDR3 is TGTGCCAGCAGCTGGGACACCCATATCCACTTC.

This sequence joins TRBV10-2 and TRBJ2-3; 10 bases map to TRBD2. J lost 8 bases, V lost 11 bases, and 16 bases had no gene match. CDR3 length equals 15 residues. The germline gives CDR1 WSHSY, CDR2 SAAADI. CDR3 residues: CAARPEREGQITQYF. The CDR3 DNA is TGCGCCGCCCGGCCGGAGCGGGAGGGCCAGATTACGCAGTATTTT.

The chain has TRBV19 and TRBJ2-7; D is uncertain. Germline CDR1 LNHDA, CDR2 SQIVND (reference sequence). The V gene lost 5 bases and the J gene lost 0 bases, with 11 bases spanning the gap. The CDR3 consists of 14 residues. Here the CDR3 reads CASSPEWASYEQYF. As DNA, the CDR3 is TGTGCCAGTAGTCCGGAGTGGGCCTCCTACGAGCAGTACTTC.

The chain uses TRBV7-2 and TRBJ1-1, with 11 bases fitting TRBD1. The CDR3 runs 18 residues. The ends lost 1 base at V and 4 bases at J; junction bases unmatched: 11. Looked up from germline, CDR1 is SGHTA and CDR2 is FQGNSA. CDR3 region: CASSLDGTGGIRATEAFF. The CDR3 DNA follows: TGTGCCAGCAGCTTAGATGGGACAGGGGGAATTCGTGCCACTGAAGCTTTCTTT.

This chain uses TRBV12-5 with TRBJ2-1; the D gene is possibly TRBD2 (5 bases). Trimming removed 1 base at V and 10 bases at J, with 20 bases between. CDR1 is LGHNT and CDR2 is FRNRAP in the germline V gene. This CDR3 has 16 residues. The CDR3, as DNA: TGTGCTAGTGGTTTGGGGGTTCGAGAAGCGGATGAGGAGCAGTTCTTC. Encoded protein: CASGLGVREADEEQFF.